Each of the 30 T cell receptor beta chains below was sequenced from the same sample in a study of CD8 T cells in Susac syndrome. Random hexamers primed reverse transcription of 0.5 to 1 ug RNA. In TCRdb, the immunoSEQ multiplex PCR reads were re-called with MiXCR into one record per CDR3 protein. This sample yields approximately 200,000 distinct CDR3 sequences, of which about 94% are seen a single time; approximately 0.09% belongs to the top ten. The sequenced material came from CD4+ T cells from PBMCs. The receptors come from a human donor with multiple sclerosis.

J is TRBJ2-2 and V is TRBV7-8, with D possibly being TRBD1 or TRBD2 (6 bases each). V lost 2 bases, J lost 1 base, and 11 bases lay in between. Germline assignment: CDR1 SGHVS and CDR2 FQNEAQ. This CDR3 has 16 amino acids. The DNA for the CDR3 is TGTGCCAGCAGCTTAACGAGGGGGGAGAACACCGGGGAGCTGTTTTTT. Amino acids: CASSLTRGENTGELFF.

The V and J genes are TRBV7-2 and TRBJ1-5, with 7 bases lining up with TRBD1. J gave up 3 bases and V 5 bases, and 13 bases lay outside the gene matches. The CDR3 is made up of 17 amino acids. Per the germline V gene, CDR1 is SGHTA and CDR2 is FQGNSA. The CDR3 region is CASSPGGLRDLNQPQHF. The CDR3 coding sequence is TGTGCCAGCAGCCCAGGGGGACTCCGGGACCTCAATCAGCCCCAGCATTTT.

The genes are TRBV12-3 or TRBV12-4 and TRBJ1-1; D remains ambiguous. The CDR3 covers 14 residues. The V end was cut by 6 bases, the J end by 3 bases, with 14 bases between. The CDR3 region has the DNA TGTGCCAGCAGGCCGATACCGGCCCACACTGAAGCTTTCTTT. Its translation is CASRPIPAHTEAFF.

This chain joins TRBV6-5 and TRBJ2-3; tentatively, D is TRBD1 (5 bases). Germline V gene lookup returns CDR1 MNHEY and CDR2 SVGAGI. This CDR3 is 14 amino acids long. V was pared by 2 bases and J by 2 bases, with 8 bases between. In nucleotides, the CDR3 is TGTGCCAGCAGTTACCAGGGATACACAGATACGCAGTATTTT. It is translated as CASSYQGYTDTQYF.

The chain employs TRBV30 and TRBJ1-1; 11 bases are a match to TRBD1. The germline gives CDR1 GTSNPN, CDR2 SVGIG (reference sequence). There are 13 residues in the CDR3. Trimming removed 5 bases from V and 5 bases from J; junction bases left unmatched: 4. The CDR3 is CAWAGQGATEAFF. DNA for the CDR3: TGTGCCTGGGCCGGACAGGGGGCAACTGAAGCTTTCTTT.

The table lists this clonotype with a few counts. This sequence joins TRBV7-9 and TRBJ1-5, with D unresolved. This CDR3 is built from 13 residues. The V and J ends lost 1 base and 5 bases respectively, with 6 bases between them. Germline V gives CDR1 SEHNR, CDR2 FQNEAQ (reference sequence). CDR3 coding DNA: TGTGCCAGCAGCTTAGGGAGGGATCAGCCCCAGCATTTT. Protein: CASSLGRDQPQHF.

CDR3 region: CASSFRRETQYF. The CDR3 nucleotides read TGTGCCAGCAGCTTCCGGAGAGAGACCCAGTACTTC. The chain couples TRBV7-8 to TRBJ2-5; D is unresolved. CDR3 length equals 12 residues. CDR1 and CDR2 (germline): SGHVS, FQNEAQ. V lost 3 bases and J lost 4, with 6 bases in between.

The CDR3 DNA follows: TGTGCCAGCAGTGAATTCCGGGATTCTTCGTACGATACGCAGTATTTT. Protein sequence: CASSEFRDSSYDTQYF. This chain joins TRBV25-1 and TRBJ2-3, with D possibly matching TRBD2 (5 bases). V shed 1 base and J shed 6 bases, with 17 bases lying between them. The CDR3 is 16 residues long. Germline V gives CDR1 MGHDK, CDR2 SYGVNS.

The genes are TRBV7-3 and TRBJ1-6; D is unresolved. Deletions cut 2 bases from V and 7 bases from J, with 6 bases between. This CDR3 region has 13 residues. Germline V CDR1 and CDR2: SGHTA, FQGTGA. CDR3 DNA sequence: TGTGCCAGCAGCTTAGGGCGCAATTCACCCCTCCACTTT. Translating it yields CASSLGRNSPLHF.

The sample holds one count of this clonotype. The genes are TRBV19 and TRBJ2-6, with D possibly matching TRBD2 (6 bases). CDR1 LNHDA and CDR2 SQIVND come from the germline V gene (reference sequence). There are 15 residues in the CDR3. Trimming stripped 7 bases from V and 4 bases from J, with 14 bases between. The CDR3 sequence: CASKAGAAGANVLTF. The DNA for the CDR3 is TGTGCCAGTAAAGCGGGTGCGGCCGGGGCCAACGTCCTGACTTTC.

This clonotype has only one observation. The V gene is TRBV5-1, the J gene TRBJ2-1; a weak D match, TRBD1 (5 bases). The CDR3 is made up of 14 amino acids. V was pared by 1 base and J by 4 bases, with 9 bases between. Looked up from germline, CDR1 is SGHRS and CDR2 is YFSETQ. The CDR3 coding sequence is TGCGCCAGCAGCTTGTTCCCAGGGTACAATGAGCAGTTCTTC. The encoded protein is CASSLFPGYNEQFF.

This clonotype was picked up one time. V is TRBV29-1 and J is TRBJ1-4; the match to TRBD1 covers 7 bases. Germline V gene data show CDR1 as SQVTM and CDR2 as ANQGSEA. The ends lost 6 bases at V and 2 bases at J; junction bases unmatched: 6. This CDR3 is 14 amino acids long. CDR3 region: CSVTGATTNEKLFF. CDR3 nucleotides: TGCAGCGTCACAGGGGCAACGACTAATGAAAAACTGTTTTTT.

V gene TRBV3-1 combines with J gene TRBJ1-1; tentatively, D is TRBD1 (5 bases). The CDR3 has 14 residues. V was trimmed by 4 bases and J by 5 bases, leaving 14 bases between them. Germline CDR1 and CDR2: LGHDT and YNNKEL (reference sequence). CDR3 sequence reads: CASSPPGPRTEAFF. DNA for the CDR3: TGTGCCAGCAGCCCTCCGGGACCGCGGACTGAAGCTTTCTTT.

The chain combines TRBV20-1 with TRBJ1-2; D call uncertain. Germline CDR1 reads DFQATT; CDR2 reads SNEGSKA (reference sequence). The V end was cut by 2 bases, the J end by 0 bases, with 7 bases between. The CDR3 runs 13 residues. The CDR3: CSARSPSNYGYTF. DNA for the CDR3: TGCAGTGCTAGATCCCCTTCTAACTATGGCTACACCTTC.

This rearrangement joins TRBV30 to TRBJ2-2; no clear D gene. The CDR3 has 12 amino acids. V lost 4 bases, J lost 4 bases, and 7 bases lay in between. Per the germline V gene, CDR1 is GTSNPN and CDR2 is SVGIG (reference sequence). CDR3 amino acids: CAWKQVTGELFF. Here the CDR3 DNA reads TGTGCCTGGAAGCAGGTCACCGGGGAGCTGTTTTTT.

The V and J genes are TRBV6-2 or TRBV6-3 and TRBJ2-1; TRBD2 agrees at 11 bases. J gave up 10 bases and V 4 bases, and 6 bases lay outside the gene matches. Germline values: CDR1 MNHEY, CDR2 SVGEGT. The CDR3 has 14 residues. This chain's CDR3 is CASSSTLAGGEQFF. The DNA for the CDR3 is TGTGCCAGCAGTTCAACCCTAGCGGGGGGCGAGCAGTTCTTC.

The chain has TRBV29-1 and TRBJ1-2, with 7 positions matching TRBD1. The CDR3 length is 13 residues. V was pared by 4 bases and J by 7 bases, with 9 bases of the junction left unmatched. CDR1 is SQVTM and CDR2 is ANQGSEA in the germline V gene. The CDR3 protein is CSVGTGDSRGYTF. CDR3 bases: TGCAGCGTTGGGACAGGTGACTCGCGTGGCTACACCTTC.

The chain has TRBV27 and TRBJ2-7; possible D gene TRBD1, 6 bases. Germline V gene sequence: CDR1 MNHEY, CDR2 SMNVEV (reference sequence). CDR3 length: 14 residues. The V end was cut by 2 bases, the J end by 2 bases, with 10 bases between. The CDR3 DNA follows: TGTGCCAGCAGTTTACAGGGGATGCCCTACGAGCAGTACTTC. Translating it yields CASSLQGMPYEQYF.

The V and J genes are TRBV3-1 and TRBJ2-3; unclear D gene. This CDR3 has 14 amino acids. V gave up 4 bases and J gave up 3 bases, with 11 bases separating them. CDR1 and CDR2 from the germline V gene are LGHDT and YNNKEL (reference sequence). The CDR3 bases are TGTGCCAGCAGCCCAAGGGCTATGACAGATACGCAGTATTTT. It codes for CASSPRAMTDTQYF.

The chain has TRBV7-2 and TRBJ2-5; D possibly matches TRBD1 or TRBD2 (5 bases each). Germline V gene data show CDR1 as SGHTA and CDR2 as FQGNSA. This CDR3 has 15 residues. Trimming left V 4 bases short and J 6 bases short, with 18 bases between. The DNA for the CDR3 is TGTGCCAGCAGCTGGCCCGGGGCATTGGGGAAGACCCAGTACTTC. It specifies CASSWPGALGKTQYF.

This clonotype was picked up one time. The chain couples TRBV15 to TRBJ2-1; 8 bases are shared with TRBD2. Trimming cost V 4 bases and J 4 bases; bases outside gene matches: 9. From germline, CDR1 is LNHNV and CDR2 YYDKDF (reference sequence). CDR3 length: 16 residues. This CDR3 is CATSTRVAGPYNEQFF. The CDR3 DNA reads TGTGCCACCAGCACGAGGGTAGCGGGGCCTTACAATGAGCAGTTCTTC.

The rearrangement uses TRBV19 and TRBJ2-7; D unclear. This CDR3 has 13 residues. V lost 2 bases to trimming and J lost 6 bases, with 11 bases between them. The germline V gene encodes CDR1 LNHDA and CDR2 SQIVND (reference sequence). CDR3 DNA sequence: TGTGCCAGTAGTATACAAGGGATGGTCGAGCAGTACTTC. This sequence encodes CASSIQGMVEQYF.

The CDR3 reads CASSLVAGLSGGQPQHF. CDR3 sequence (DNA): TGTGCCAGCAGTTTAGTCGCAGGATTATCAGGGGGCCAGCCCCAGCATTTT. The V gene is TRBV12-3 or TRBV12-4, the J gene TRBJ1-5, with 8 bases aligning to TRBD1. The CDR3 covers 17 residues. Trimming removed 1 base from V and 7 bases from J; junction bases left unmatched: 12.

CDR3 bases: TGTGCCTGGAGCCCGGGGCTAGGGAGCGAGACCCAGTACTTC. It yields the protein CAWSPGLGSETQYF. The chain recombines TRBV30 with TRBJ2-5; tentatively, D is TRBD1 or TRBD2 (5 bases each). Per the germline V gene, CDR1 is GTSNPN and CDR2 is SVGIG (reference sequence). Between the trimmed V and J ends, which lost 3 bases and 5 bases, there was a span of 16 bases. This CDR3 has 14 amino acids.

The gene calls are TRBV30 and TRBJ2-2; the match to TRBD1 covers 11 bases. After removal of 0 bases from V and 3 bases from J, the junction contained 6 bases not matched to a gene. Per germline, CDR1 GTSNPN and CDR2 SVGIG (reference sequence). The CDR3 length is 17 residues. CDR3 in DNA: TGTGCCTGGAGTGTAGGGTGGGGACAGGGGGACACCGGGGAGCTGTTTTTT. Translation gives CAWSVGWGQGDTGELFF.

The J gene is TRBJ1-5, the V gene TRBV20-1; D gene unclear. V lost 3 bases, J lost 7 bases, and 16 bases lay in between. Germline lookup yields CDR1 DFQATT and CDR2 SNEGSKA (reference sequence). The CDR3 totals 14 residues. The CDR3 DNA is TGCAGTGCTAGTGGAGAGAGGACCACACAGCCCCAGCATTTT. Translation: CSASGERTTQPQHF.

The rearrangement uses TRBV29-1 and TRBJ1-1; D gene uncertain. V was cut by 6 bases and J by 7 bases, with 12 bases left in between. The CDR3 contains 11 residues. Germline values: CDR1 SQVTM, CDR2 ANQGSEA. The CDR3 spells CSVVRGGEAFF. The CDR3 DNA reads TGCAGCGTAGTACGGGGAGGTGAAGCTTTCTTT.

This chain connects TRBV9 to TRBJ1-2, with TRBD1 matching over 7 bases. CDR3 size: 13 residues. Germline V lookup: CDR1 SGDLS, CDR2 YYNGEE. V dropped 5 bases and J dropped 4; count of bases not matched to a gene: 5. CDR3 sequence (DNA): TGTGCCAGCAGTGAGGACAGGTTCTATGGCTACACCTTC. Protein product: CASSEDRFYGYTF.

The V call is TRBV30, the J call TRBJ1-1; D is unresolved. V was cut by 4 bases and J by 7 bases, with 10 bases left in between. Germline lookup yields CDR1 GTSNPN and CDR2 SVGIG (reference sequence). The CDR3 is 11 residues long. The chain's CDR3 is CAWIWRYEAFF. The CDR3 nucleotides read TGTGCCTGGATTTGGAGGTATGAAGCTTTCTTT.

V usage is TRBV2 and J usage is TRBJ1-2; tentative D call: TRBD1 (5 bases). The CDR3 loop spans 16 amino acids. The V end lost 3 bases, the J end lost 5 bases, and 19 bases lay between the germline ends. Per the germline V gene, CDR1 is SNHLY and CDR2 is FYNNEI. The CDR3 sequence is CASSEGQAYSIYGYTF. The CDR3 DNA reads TGTGCCAGCAGTGAGGGGCAGGCCTACTCTATATATGGCTACACCTTC.